What follows is one T cell receptor (beta chain) and its context. This sample was taken from a study of blood T cell repertoires in COVID-19. Study summary: The samples span acute and convalescent COVID-19 from the United States, Italy and Spain. PBMCs, B-cell-depleted T cells, or T cells provided the cDNA or gDNA that made up the material.

In the original analysis: By means of reference gene primer amplification, nucleated cell counts were estimated. Clones were read by immunoSEQ multiplex PCR, and TCRdb kept only the in-frame ones, dropping some. V and J calls and clone size follow that table, whereas D and trimming were derived from the DNA. The data show 85,000 or so clones, around 81% seen once. The V and J ends lost 3 bases and 3 bases, in that order; junction bases with no gene match: 2. The CDR3 is 14 amino acids. Germline CDR1 and CDR2: SEHNR and FQNEAQ (reference sequence). Source material: peripheral blood. The TCR originated in a man older than 75 with acute or convalescent COVID-19. The V gene is TRBV7-9, the J gene TRBJ2-7; 10 bases match TRBD2. CDR3 residues: CASSFTSGNYEQYF. In DNA form, the CDR3 reads TGTGCCAGCAGCTTCACTAGCGGGAACTACGAGCAGTACTTC.